This T cell receptor (beta chain) originates from a study of blood T cell repertoires in COVID-19. TCRdb's copy holds only in-frame clones and misses some; the assay was immunoSEQ multiplex PCR. The table lists around 300,000 clones, almost 90% of them singletons. CDR1 and CDR2 (germline): SEHNR, FQNEAQ (reference sequence). The CDR3 covers 17 residues. The V segment lost 3 bases and the J segment 3 bases; nucleotides outside the gene matches: 9. The material sequenced was peripheral blood. The V gene is TRBV7-9, the J gene TRBJ2-1; 9 bases fit TRBD2. The sequence derives from a woman aged 25 to 39 with COVID-19, enrolled during active disease. The CDR3 loop reads CASSFGASGTIYNEQFF. The CDR3 nucleotides read TGTGCCAGCAGCTTTGGGGCTAGCGGGACTATCTACAATGAGCAGTTCTTC.